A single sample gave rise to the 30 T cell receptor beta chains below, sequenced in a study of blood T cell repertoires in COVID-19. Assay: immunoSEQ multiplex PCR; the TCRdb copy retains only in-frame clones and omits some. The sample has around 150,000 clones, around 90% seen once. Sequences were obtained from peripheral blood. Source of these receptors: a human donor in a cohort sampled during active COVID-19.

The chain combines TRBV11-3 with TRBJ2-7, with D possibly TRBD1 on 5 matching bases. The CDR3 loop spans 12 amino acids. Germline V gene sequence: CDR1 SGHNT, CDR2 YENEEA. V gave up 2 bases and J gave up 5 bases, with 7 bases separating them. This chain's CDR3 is CASSLKGNEQYF. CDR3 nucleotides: TGTGCCAGCAGCTTAAAGGGGAACGAGCAGTACTTC. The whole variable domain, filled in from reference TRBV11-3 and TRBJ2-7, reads EAGVVQSPRYKIIEKKQPVAFWCNPISGHNTLYWYLQNLGQGPELLIRYENEEAVDDSQLPKDRFSAERLKGVDSTLKIQPAELGDSAVYLCASSLKGNEQYFGPGTRLTVT.

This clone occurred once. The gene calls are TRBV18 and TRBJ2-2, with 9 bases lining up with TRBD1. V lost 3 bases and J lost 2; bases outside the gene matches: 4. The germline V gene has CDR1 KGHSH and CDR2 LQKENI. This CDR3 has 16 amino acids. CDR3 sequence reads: CASSPGTGRNTGELFF. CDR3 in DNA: TGTGCCAGCTCACCCGGGACAGGGAGAAACACCGGGGAGCTGTTTTTT.

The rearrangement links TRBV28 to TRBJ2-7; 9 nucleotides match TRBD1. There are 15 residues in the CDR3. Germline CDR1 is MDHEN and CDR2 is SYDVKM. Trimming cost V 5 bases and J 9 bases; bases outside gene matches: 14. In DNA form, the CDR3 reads TGTGCCAGCAGTCTCGGGACAGGGCCTGCGGGCGCGCAGTACTTC. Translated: CASSLGTGPAGAQYF.

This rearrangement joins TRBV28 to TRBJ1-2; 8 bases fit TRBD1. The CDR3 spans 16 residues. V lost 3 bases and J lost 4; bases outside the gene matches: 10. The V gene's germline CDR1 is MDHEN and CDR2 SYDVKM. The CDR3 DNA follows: TGTGCCAGCAGTTTTCCTGGACAGGGATGGGGCTATGGCTACACCTTC. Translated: CASSFPGQGWGYGYTF.

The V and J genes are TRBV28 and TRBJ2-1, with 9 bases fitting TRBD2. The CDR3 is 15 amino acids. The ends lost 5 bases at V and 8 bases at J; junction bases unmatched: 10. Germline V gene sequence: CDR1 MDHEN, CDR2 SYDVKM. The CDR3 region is CASSKLAGPWDEQFF. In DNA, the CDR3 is TGTGCCAGCAGTAAACTAGCGGGCCCCTGGGATGAGCAGTTCTTC.

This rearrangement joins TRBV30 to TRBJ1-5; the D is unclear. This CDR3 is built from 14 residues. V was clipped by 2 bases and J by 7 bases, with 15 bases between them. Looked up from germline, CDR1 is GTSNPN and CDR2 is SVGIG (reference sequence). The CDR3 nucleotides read TGTGCCTGGAGTCACGGGGTGGCGGGCCAGCCCCAGCATTTT. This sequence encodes CAWSHGVAGQPQHF.

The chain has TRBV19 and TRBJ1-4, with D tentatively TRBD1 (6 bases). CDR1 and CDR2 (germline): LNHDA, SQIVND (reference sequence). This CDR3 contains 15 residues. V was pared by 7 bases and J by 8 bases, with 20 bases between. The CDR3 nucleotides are TGTGCCAGTAAGAATACAGGGCGAGGAAAGGAAAAACTGTTTTTT. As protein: CASKNTGRGKEKLFF.

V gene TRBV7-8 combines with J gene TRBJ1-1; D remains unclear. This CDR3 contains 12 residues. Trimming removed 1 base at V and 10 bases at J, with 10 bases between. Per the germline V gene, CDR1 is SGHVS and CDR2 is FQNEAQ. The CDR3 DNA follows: TGTGCCAGCAGCTTAGGCGGGGAGGTAGCTTTCTTT. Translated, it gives CASSLGGEVAFF.

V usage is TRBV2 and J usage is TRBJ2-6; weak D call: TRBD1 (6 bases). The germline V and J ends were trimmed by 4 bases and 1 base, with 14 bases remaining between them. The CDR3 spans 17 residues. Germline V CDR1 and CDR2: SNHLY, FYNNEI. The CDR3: CASSARDTGSGANVLTF. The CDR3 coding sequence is TGTGCCAGCAGTGCCCGGGACACTGGGTCTGGGGCCAACGTCCTGACTTTC.

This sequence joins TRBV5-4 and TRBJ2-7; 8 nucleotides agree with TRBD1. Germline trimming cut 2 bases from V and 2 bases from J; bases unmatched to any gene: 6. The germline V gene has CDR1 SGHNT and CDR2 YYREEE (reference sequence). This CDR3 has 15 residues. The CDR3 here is CASSFYGTGAYEQYF. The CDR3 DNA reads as TGTGCCAGCAGCTTTTACGGGACAGGCGCCTACGAGCAGTACTTC.

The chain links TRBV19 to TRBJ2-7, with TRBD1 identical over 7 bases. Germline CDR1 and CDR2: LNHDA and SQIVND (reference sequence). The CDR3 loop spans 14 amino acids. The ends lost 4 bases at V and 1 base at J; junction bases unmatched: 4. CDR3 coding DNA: TGTGCCAGTAGTACGCAGGGGGTATCCTACGAGCAGTACTTC. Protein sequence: CASSTQGVSYEQYF.

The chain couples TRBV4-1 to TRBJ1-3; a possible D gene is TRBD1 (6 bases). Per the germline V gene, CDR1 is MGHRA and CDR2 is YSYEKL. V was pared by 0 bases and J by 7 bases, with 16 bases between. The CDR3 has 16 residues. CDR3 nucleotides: TGCGCCAGCAGCCAAGAAGGGCAGGGGCCGGGGAACACCATATATTTT. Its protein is CASSQEGQGPGNTIYF.

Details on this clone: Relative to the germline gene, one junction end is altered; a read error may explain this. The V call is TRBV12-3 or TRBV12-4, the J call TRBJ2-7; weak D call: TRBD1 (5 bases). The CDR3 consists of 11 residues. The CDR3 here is CASTQGLALHF. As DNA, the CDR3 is TGTGCCAGCACTCAGGGTCTTGCCCTTCACTTC.

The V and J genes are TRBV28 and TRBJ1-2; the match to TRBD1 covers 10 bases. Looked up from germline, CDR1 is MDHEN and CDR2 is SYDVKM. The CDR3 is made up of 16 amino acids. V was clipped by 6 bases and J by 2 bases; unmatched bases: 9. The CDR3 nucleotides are TGTGCCAGCAGGACTACGGGACAGGGGCCGAACTATGGCTACACCTTC. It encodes CASRTTGQGPNYGYTF.

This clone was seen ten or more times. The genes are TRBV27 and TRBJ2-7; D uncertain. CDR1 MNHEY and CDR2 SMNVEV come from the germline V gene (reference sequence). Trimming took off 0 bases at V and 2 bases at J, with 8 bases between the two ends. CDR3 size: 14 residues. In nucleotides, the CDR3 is TGTGCCAGCAGTTTATCTGGGCCCCCCTACGAGCAGTACTTC. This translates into CASSLSGPPYEQYF.

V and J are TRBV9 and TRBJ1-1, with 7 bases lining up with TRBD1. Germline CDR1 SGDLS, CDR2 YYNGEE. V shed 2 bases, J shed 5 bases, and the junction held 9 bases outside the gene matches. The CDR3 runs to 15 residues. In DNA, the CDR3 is TGTGCCAGCAGCGTTGACAGGGACGGTCGGACTGAAGCTTTCTTT. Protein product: CASSVDRDGRTEAFF. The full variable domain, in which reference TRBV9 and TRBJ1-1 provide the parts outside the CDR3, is DSGVTQTPKHLITATGQRVTLRCSPRSGDLSVYWYQQSLDQGLQFLIQYYNGEERAKGNILERFSAQQFPDLHSELNLSSLELGDSALYFCASSVDRDGRTEAFFGQGTRLTVV.

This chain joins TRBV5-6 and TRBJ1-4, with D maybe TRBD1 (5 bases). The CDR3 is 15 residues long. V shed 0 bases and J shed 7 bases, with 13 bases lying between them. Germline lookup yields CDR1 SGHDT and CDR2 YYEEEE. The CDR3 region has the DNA TGTGCCAGCAGCTTGGAGGGTCAGGGAAGTGAAAAACTGTTTTTT. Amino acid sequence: CASSLEGQGSEKLFF.

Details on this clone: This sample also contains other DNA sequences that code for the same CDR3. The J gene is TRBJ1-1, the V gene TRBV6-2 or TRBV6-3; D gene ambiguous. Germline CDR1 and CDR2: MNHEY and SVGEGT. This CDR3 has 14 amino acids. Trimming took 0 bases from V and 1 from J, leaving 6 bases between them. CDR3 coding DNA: TGTGCCAGCAGTTACTCCACTGGGAACACTGAAGCTTTCTTT. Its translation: CASSYSTGNTEAFF.

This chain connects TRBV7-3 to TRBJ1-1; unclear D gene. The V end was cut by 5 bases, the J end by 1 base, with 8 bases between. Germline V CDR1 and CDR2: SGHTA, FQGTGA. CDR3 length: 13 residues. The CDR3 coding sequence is TGTGCCAGCAGCCCAACACGGAACACTGAAGCTTTCTTT. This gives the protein CASSPTRNTEAFF.

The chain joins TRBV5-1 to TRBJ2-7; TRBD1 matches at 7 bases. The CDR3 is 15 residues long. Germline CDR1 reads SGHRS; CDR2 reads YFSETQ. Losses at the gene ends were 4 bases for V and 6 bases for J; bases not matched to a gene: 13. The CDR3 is CASSPGQSALGEQYF. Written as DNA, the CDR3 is TGCGCCAGCAGCCCGGGACAGTCGGCGCTCGGCGAGCAGTACTTC. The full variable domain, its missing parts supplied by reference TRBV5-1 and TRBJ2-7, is KAGVTQTPRYLIKTRGQQVTLSCSPISGHRSVSWYQQTPGQGLQFLFEYFSETQRNKGNFPGRFSGRQFSNSRSEMNVSTLELGDSALYLCASSPGQSALGEQYFGPGTRLTVT.

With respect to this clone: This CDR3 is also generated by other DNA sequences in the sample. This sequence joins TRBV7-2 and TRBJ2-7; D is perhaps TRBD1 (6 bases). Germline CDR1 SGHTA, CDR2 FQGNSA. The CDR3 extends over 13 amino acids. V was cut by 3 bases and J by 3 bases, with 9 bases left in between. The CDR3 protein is CASSLNRVYEQYF. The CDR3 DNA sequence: TGTGCCAGCAGCTTGAACAGGGTCTACGAGCAGTACTTC.

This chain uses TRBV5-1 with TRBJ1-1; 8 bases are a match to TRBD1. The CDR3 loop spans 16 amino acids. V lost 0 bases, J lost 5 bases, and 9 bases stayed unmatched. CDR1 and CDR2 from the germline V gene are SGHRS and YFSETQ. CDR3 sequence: CASSLERTGLMTEAFF. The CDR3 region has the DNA TGCGCCAGCAGCTTGGAGCGGACAGGGTTGATGACTGAAGCTTTCTTT.

CDR3 region: CAWSLSRYEQYF. CDR3 nucleotides: TGTGCCTGGAGCCTATCCCGCTACGAGCAGTACTTC. The genes are TRBV30 and TRBJ2-7, with D hard to call. Looked up from germline, CDR1 is GTSNPN and CDR2 is SVGIG (reference sequence). V lost 3 bases and J lost 3, with 9 bases in between. This CDR3 region has 12 residues.

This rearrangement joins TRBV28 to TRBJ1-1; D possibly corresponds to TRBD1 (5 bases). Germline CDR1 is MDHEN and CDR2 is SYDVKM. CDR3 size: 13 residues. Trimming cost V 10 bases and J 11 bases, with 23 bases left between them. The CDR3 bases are TGTGCCACCTCGGGCCGGGGGGGGTTTAAGGCTTTCTTT. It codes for CATSGRGGFKAFF.

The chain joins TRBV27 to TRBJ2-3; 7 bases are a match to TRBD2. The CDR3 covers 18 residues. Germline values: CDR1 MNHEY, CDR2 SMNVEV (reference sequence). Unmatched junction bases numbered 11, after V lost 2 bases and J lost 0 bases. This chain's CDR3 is CASSLKRRAGVSTDTQYF. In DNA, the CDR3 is TGTGCCAGCAGTTTAAAACGGCGGGCGGGAGTCAGCACAGATACGCAGTATTTT.

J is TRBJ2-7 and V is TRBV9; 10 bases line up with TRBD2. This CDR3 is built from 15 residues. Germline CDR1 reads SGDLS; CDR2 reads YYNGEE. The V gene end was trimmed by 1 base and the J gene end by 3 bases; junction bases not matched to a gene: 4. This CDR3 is CASSVSPSGSYEQYF. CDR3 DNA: TGTGCCAGCAGCGTATCTCCTAGCGGGAGCTACGAGCAGTACTTC.

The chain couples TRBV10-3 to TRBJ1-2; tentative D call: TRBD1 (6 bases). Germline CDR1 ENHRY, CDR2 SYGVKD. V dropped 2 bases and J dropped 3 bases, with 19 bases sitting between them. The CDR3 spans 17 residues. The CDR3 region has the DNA TGTGCCATCAGTGAGCCGCCGTTCGACAGGTTGGACTATGGCTACACCTTC. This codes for CAISEPPFDRLDYGYTF.

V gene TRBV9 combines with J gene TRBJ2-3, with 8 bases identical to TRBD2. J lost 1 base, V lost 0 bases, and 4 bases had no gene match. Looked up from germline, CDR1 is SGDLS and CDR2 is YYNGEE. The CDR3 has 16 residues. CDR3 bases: TGTGCCAGCAGCGTAGAGGGTAGCGGGGGCACAGATACGCAGTATTTT. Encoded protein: CASSVEGSGGTDTQYF.

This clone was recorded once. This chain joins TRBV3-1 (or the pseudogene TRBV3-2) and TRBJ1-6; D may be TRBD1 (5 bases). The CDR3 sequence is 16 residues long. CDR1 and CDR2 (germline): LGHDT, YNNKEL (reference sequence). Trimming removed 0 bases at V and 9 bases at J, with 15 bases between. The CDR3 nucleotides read TGTGCCAGCAGCCAAGAGGGGCAAAGGCGTACTTCACCCCTCCACTTT. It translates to CASSQEGQRRTSPLHF.

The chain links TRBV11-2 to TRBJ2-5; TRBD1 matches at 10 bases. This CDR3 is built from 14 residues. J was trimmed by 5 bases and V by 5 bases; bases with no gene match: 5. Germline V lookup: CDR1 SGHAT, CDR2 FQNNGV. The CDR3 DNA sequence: TGTGCCAGCAGCACGACAGGGGGCCTCGAGACCCAGTACTTC. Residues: CASSTTGGLETQYF.